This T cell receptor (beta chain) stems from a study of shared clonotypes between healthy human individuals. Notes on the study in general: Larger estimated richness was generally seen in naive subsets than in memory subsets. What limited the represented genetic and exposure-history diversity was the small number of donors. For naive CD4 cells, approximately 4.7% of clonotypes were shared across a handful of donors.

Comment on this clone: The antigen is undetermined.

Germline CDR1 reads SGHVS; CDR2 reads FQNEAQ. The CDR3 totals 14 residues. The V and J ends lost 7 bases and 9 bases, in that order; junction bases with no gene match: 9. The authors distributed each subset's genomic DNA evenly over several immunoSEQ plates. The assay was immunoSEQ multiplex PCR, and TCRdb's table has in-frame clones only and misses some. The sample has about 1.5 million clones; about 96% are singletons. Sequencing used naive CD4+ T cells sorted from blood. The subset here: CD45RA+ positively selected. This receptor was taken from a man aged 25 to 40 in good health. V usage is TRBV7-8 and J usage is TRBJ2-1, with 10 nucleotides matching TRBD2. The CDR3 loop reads CASNYPSGSGEQFF. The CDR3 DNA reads TGTGCCAGCAACTACCCTAGCGGGAGCGGTGAGCAGTTCTTC.